Presented here are 29 T cell receptor beta chains from one specimen sequenced in a study of blood T cell repertoires in COVID-19. The data were produced by immunoSEQ multiplex PCR, yet TCRdb's version contains in-frame clones alone and is incomplete. This table has fewer than 300,000 clones, approximately 92% appearing once. Material: PBMCs or T cells enriched from blood (not recorded which). These receptors were taken from a woman in her twenties or thirties who had recovered from COVID-19.

V gene TRBV7-3 combines with J gene TRBJ2-3, with unresolved D. The V end was cut by 0 bases, the J end by 4 bases, with 5 bases between. The CDR3 totals 13 residues. Germline V CDR1 and CDR2: SGHTA, FQGTGA. CDR3 residues: CASSLTYSDTQYF. DNA of the CDR3: TGTGCCAGCAGCTTAACGTATTCAGATACGCAGTATTTT.

The chain is built from TRBV10-3 and TRBJ2-3, with a weak D call TRBD1 (6 bases). The CDR3 runs 13 residues. Per the germline V gene, CDR1 is ENHRY and CDR2 is SYGVKD. Between the trimmed V and J ends, which lost 7 bases and 5 bases, there was a span of 13 bases. The CDR3 bases are TGTGCCATCAAGGGTTCAGGGGAAGATACGCAGTATTTT. Residues: CAIKGSGEDTQYF.

J is TRBJ2-5 and V is TRBV9, with 11 bases fitting TRBD2. The CDR3 has 16 amino acids. Looked up from germline, CDR1 is SGDLS and CDR2 is YYNGEE. The trim removed 2 bases at V and 4 bases at J, leaving 7 bases unmatched. The CDR3 DNA reads as TGTGCCAGCAGCGTGTTAGCGGGAGGGCCGCCAGAGACCCAGTACTTC. It translates to CASSVLAGGPPETQYF. Combining the CDR3 with reference TRBV9 and TRBJ2-5 gives the whole variable domain DSGVTQTPKHLITATGQRVTLRCSPRSGDLSVYWYQQSLDQGLQFLIQYYNGEERAKGNILERFSAQQFPDLHSELNLSSLELGDSALYFCASSVLAGGPPETQYFGPGTRLLVL.

J is TRBJ2-1 and V is TRBV7-9; TRBD2 aligns across 8 bases. Per germline, CDR1 SEHNR and CDR2 FQNEAQ (reference sequence). With 5 bases clipped from V and 7 bases from J, the junction kept 25 bases outside the gene matches. This CDR3 is built from 20 residues. In DNA, the CDR3 is TGTGCCAGCAGCATCCCCTTCCGGGCCCCAAGCGGGAGAAATATAAATGAGCAGTTCTTC. This encodes CASSIPFRAPSGRNINEQFF.

Points on this clone: Distinct nucleotide sequences in the sample also encode this CDR3. This sequence joins TRBV29-1 and TRBJ2-7, with 7 bases fitting TRBD1. Looked up from germline, CDR1 is SQVTM and CDR2 is ANQGSEA. The J segment lost 5 bases and the V segment lost 4 bases, leaving 5 bases of the junction unmatched. The CDR3 covers 12 residues. The chain's CDR3 is CSVGRQGDEQYF. DNA for the CDR3: TGCAGCGTTGGTCGGCAGGGGGACGAGCAGTACTTC.

The chain combines TRBV7-2 with TRBJ2-1; perhaps TRBD1 as D (5 bases). V was cut by 1 base and J by 8 bases, with 18 bases left in between. Germline V gene lookup returns CDR1 SGHTA and CDR2 FQGNSA. There are 16 residues in the CDR3. The CDR3 nucleotides are TGTGCCAGCAGCTTAGTGCCGGCAGGGCTAAGGGATGAGCAGTTCTTC. It encodes CASSLVPAGLRDEQFF.

The genes are TRBV15 and TRBJ1-2; unclear D gene. The CDR3 sequence is 13 residues long. Trimming removed 5 bases at V and 8 bases at J, with 15 bases between. Germline V CDR1 and CDR2: LNHNV, YYDKDF (reference sequence). The CDR3: CATSLPVGSGYTF. CDR3 coding DNA: TGTGCCACCAGCTTACCAGTGGGCAGCGGCTACACCTTC.

The chain combines TRBV29-1 with TRBJ1-2; 9 bases line up with TRBD1. CDR3 length: 13 residues. V dropped 4 bases and J dropped 4; count of bases not matched to a gene: 4. CDR1 is SQVTM and CDR2 is ANQGSEA in the germline V gene. CDR3 loop: CSVADRGGYGYTF. As DNA, the CDR3 is TGCAGCGTTGCGGACAGGGGAGGCTATGGCTACACCTTC.

V and J are TRBV7-2 and TRBJ2-3; 10 nucleotides line up with TRBD2. The trim removed 5 bases at V and 6 bases at J, leaving 8 bases unmatched. The CDR3 length is 15 residues. Germline V gene data show CDR1 as SGHTA and CDR2 as FQGNSA. The CDR3 DNA reads TGTGCCAGCAGCCCCCTGGGACTAGCGATCGATACGCAGTATTTT. Translating gives CASSPLGLAIDTQYF. The full variable domain, with the rest looked up from reference TRBV7-2 and TRBJ2-3, is GAGVSQSPSNKVTEKGKDVELRCDPISGHTALYWYRQSLGQGLEFLIYFQGNSAPDKSGLPSDRFSAERTGGSVSTLTIQRTQQEDSAVYLCASSPLGLAIDTQYFGPGTRLTVL.

CDR3 in amino acids: CASSLPGGRFTEAFF. DNA of the CDR3: TGTGCCAGCAGTTTACCCGGGGGGCGGTTCACTGAAGCTTTCTTT. V and J are TRBV28 and TRBJ1-1; TRBD1 is a possible D gene (6 bases). This CDR3 is built from 15 residues. The V and J ends lost 2 bases and 4 bases respectively, with 14 bases between them. From germline, CDR1 is MDHEN and CDR2 SYDVKM.

The chain uses TRBV18 and TRBJ2-2; D is possibly TRBD1 (5 bases). This CDR3 has 15 amino acids. V lost 4 bases to trimming and J lost 1 base, with 10 bases between them. Germline CDR1 reads KGHSH; CDR2 reads LQKENI. The CDR3 sequence: CASSQGNLNTGELFF. The CDR3 coding sequence is TGTGCCAGCTCACAGGGGAACTTGAACACCGGGGAGCTGTTTTTT.

The V and J genes are TRBV28 and TRBJ1-5; no firm D call. CDR3 size: 14 residues. Trimming took 1 base from V and 4 from J, leaving 8 bases between them. Germline CDR1 MDHEN, CDR2 SYDVKM. CDR3 DNA sequence: TGTGCCAGCAGTTTATCGGGGATAAATCAGCCCCAGCATTTT. Translated, it gives CASSLSGINQPQHF.

The J gene is TRBJ2-7, the V gene TRBV24-1; a weak D match, TRBD1 (5 bases). The CDR3 is 13 residues long. Germline V lookup: CDR1 KGHDR, CDR2 SFDVKD. V was trimmed by 4 bases and J by 3 bases, leaving 9 bases between them. The CDR3: CATSDRQLYEQYF. The CDR3 bases are TGTGCCACCAGTGACAGACAGCTCTACGAGCAGTACTTC.

The gene calls are TRBV5-1 and TRBJ1-4; TRBD1 is a possible D gene (6 bases). Germline V gene lookup returns CDR1 SGHRS and CDR2 YFSETQ. V lost 0 bases to trimming and J lost 5 bases, with 14 bases between them. The CDR3 runs to 16 residues. CDR3: CASSLGQGKLNEKLFF. The CDR3 DNA sequence: TGCGCCAGCAGCTTGGGTCAGGGGAAACTAAATGAAAAACTGTTTTTT.

V gene TRBV5-1 combines with J gene TRBJ2-5; D gene unclear. V gave up 1 base and J gave up 2 bases, with 6 bases separating them. This CDR3 is 13 amino acids long. Germline lookup yields CDR1 SGHRS and CDR2 YFSETQ. The CDR3 nucleotides read TGCGCCAGCAGCTTGAACAGACAAGAGACCCAGTACTTC. It is translated as CASSLNRQETQYF.

The gene calls are TRBV11-2 and TRBJ2-1; D remains unclear. Trimming pared 3 bases from V and 7 bases from J, leaving 7 bases between. In germline, CDR1 is SGHAT, CDR2 FQNNGV. CDR3 length equals 12 residues. This CDR3 reads CASSFPLNEQFF. The CDR3 DNA follows: TGTGCCAGCAGCTTTCCCCTTAATGAGCAGTTCTTC.

The chain carries TRBV7-9 and TRBJ2-1, with D possibly being TRBD1 (6 bases). The CDR3 length is 16 residues. The germline CDR1 and CDR2 sequences are SEHNR and FQNEAQ (reference sequence). Trimming pared 1 base from V and 6 bases from J, leaving 16 bases between. Written as DNA, the CDR3 is TGTGCCAGCAGCTTAGTAAGGGGACAAAGGTTCAATGAGCAGTTCTTC. Amino acid sequence: CASSLVRGQRFNEQFF.

The J gene is TRBJ2-2, the V gene TRBV11-2, with TRBD2 matching 11 bases. Germline V gene data show CDR1 as SGHAT and CDR2 as FQNNGV. With V trimmed by 1 base and J by 2 bases, 3 bases remained unmatched. The CDR3 consists of 17 residues. The CDR3 protein is CASSLVLAGGNTGELFF. Written as DNA, the CDR3 is TGTGCCAGCAGCTTAGTGCTAGCGGGAGGTAACACCGGGGAGCTGTTTTTT.

V and J are TRBV30 and TRBJ2-2; 9 bases agree with TRBD1. This CDR3 comprises 13 residues. Germline CDR1 and CDR2: GTSNPN and SVGIG (reference sequence). The junction had 0 bases not matched to a gene; V was cut back by 3 bases and J by 4 bases. The CDR3 nucleotides read TGTGCCTGGAGGGACAGGGGCACCGGGGAGCTGTTTTTT. Amino acid sequence: CAWRDRGTGELFF.

The CDR3 here is CASSLKAGGITGELFF. The CDR3 coding sequence is TGTGCCAGCAGTTTAAAAGCGGGAGGCATCACCGGGGAGCTGTTTTTT. The chain employs TRBV27 and TRBJ2-2; 9 bases map to TRBD2. The CDR3 contains 16 residues. The germline gives CDR1 MNHEY, CDR2 SMNVEV (reference sequence). The V gene end was trimmed by 2 bases and the J gene end by 4 bases; junction bases not matched to a gene: 5.

This clone was counted a few times. This sequence joins TRBV7-9 and TRBJ2-7; 9 nucleotides line up with TRBD2. The V gene end was trimmed by 5 bases and the J gene end by 0 bases; junction bases not matched to a gene: 17. The CDR3 consists of 19 residues. CDR1 is SEHNR, CDR2 FQNEAQ, per germline (reference sequence). CDR3 loop: CASSRSLTRASGVSYEQYF. CDR3 nucleotides: TGTGCCAGCAGCCGATCGCTCACGAGAGCTAGCGGGGTCTCCTACGAGCAGTACTTC.

The chain uses TRBV11-2 and TRBJ1-2; a weak D match, TRBD1 (6 bases). The V end was cut by 5 bases, the J end by 4 bases, with 17 bases between. CDR1 and CDR2 from the germline V gene are SGHAT and FQNNGV. This CDR3 has 15 amino acids. Here the CDR3 reads CASSPSYRVAYGYTF. As DNA, the CDR3 is TGTGCCAGCAGCCCGTCGTACAGGGTGGCCTATGGCTACACCTTC.

The rearrangement joins TRBV6-2 or TRBV6-3 to TRBJ2-5; 9 nucleotides align to TRBD2. The V gene end was trimmed by 6 bases and the J gene end by 5 bases; junction bases not matched to a gene: 13. CDR1 and CDR2 (germline): MNHEY, SVGEGT. This CDR3 contains 16 residues. Written as DNA, the CDR3 is TGTGCCAGCAGCCAAACCCCGGGACTAGCCACCGAGACCCAGTACTTC. Protein product: CASSQTPGLATETQYF.

This clone was picked up a small number of times. This sequence joins TRBV30 and TRBJ1-1; D ambiguous. Per the germline V gene, CDR1 is GTSNPN and CDR2 is SVGIG (reference sequence). V was cut by 7 bases and J by 6 bases, with 9 bases left in between. This CDR3 comprises 10 residues. This chain's CDR3 is CAFRTAEAFF. The CDR3 DNA sequence: TGTGCCTTTCGGACTGCTGAAGCTTTCTTT.

The chain links TRBV7-2 to TRBJ2-1; 7 positions match TRBD1. CDR3 length equals 14 residues. From germline, CDR1 is SGHTA and CDR2 FQGNSA. V trimming: 7 bases; J trimming: 3 bases; junction bases outside the gene matches: 6. The CDR3 DNA reads TGTGCCAGCACCCCAGGACAGGTCTACAATGAGCAGTTCTTC. It encodes CASTPGQVYNEQFF.

The gene calls are TRBV29-1 and TRBJ2-1; no definite D call. The CDR3 consists of 14 residues. Germline values: CDR1 SQVTM, CDR2 ANQGSEA. V shed 7 bases and J shed 4 bases, with 17 bases lying between them. The CDR3 here is CSAGGAVKYNEQFF. CDR3 nucleotides: TGCAGCGCCGGTGGAGCCGTGAAATACAATGAGCAGTTCTTC.

The chain recombines TRBV2 with TRBJ1-3; D remains unclear. The V gene's germline CDR1 is SNHLY and CDR2 FYNNEI. The CDR3 sequence is 14 residues long. The germline V and J ends were trimmed by 7 bases and 3 bases, with 13 bases remaining between them. The CDR3 protein is CASKTDLLGNTIYF. In nucleotides, the CDR3 is TGTGCCAGCAAAACAGATTTACTTGGAAACACCATATATTTT.

The J gene is TRBJ1-4, the V gene TRBV5-1; D unclear. Trimming removed 2 bases from V and 3 bases from J, with 8 bases in between. Germline loops: CDR1 SGHRS, CDR2 YFSETQ. The CDR3 is made up of 14 amino acids. For the CDR3, the DNA is TGCGCCAGCAGCTTTAACAGACCTAATGAAAAACTGTTTTTT. Amino acids: CASSFNRPNEKLFF.

This chain links TRBV9 with TRBJ1-6; D not resolved. V dropped 0 bases and J dropped 8 bases, with 6 bases sitting between them. The CDR3 is 13 amino acids. Germline V CDR1 and CDR2: SGDLS, YYNGEE. The CDR3 bases are TGTGCCAGCAGCGTAGCCGGGGATTCACCCCTCCACTTT. Translating it yields CASSVAGDSPLHF.